This T cell receptor beta chain was identified in a study of T cells in Graves' hyperthyroidism and ophthalmopathy. General study points: From stable hyperthyroidism, ophthalmopathy was separated by a 13 V-J model.

Germline V gene sequence: CDR1 SQVTM, CDR2 ANQGSEA. The CDR3 is made up of 12 amino acids. V was shortened by 4 bases and J by 3 bases, with 6 bases between the two germline ends. Clinical Activity Scores of at least 3, NOSPECS grades of at least 4 and durations under 3 months characterized ophthalmopathy patients. Thyroid ultrasound and orbital computed tomography, with clinical symptoms and serum thyroxine and TRAb, informed diagnoses. This clonotype was detected ten times or more. No antigen is known for it. The CDR3 regions of TCR beta were amplified from RNA transcripts. Carried out on the TCR CDR3, a first-round RT-PCR used the HTBI primer set. TCRdb re-analysed the multiplex PCR reads in MiXCR, keeping a single row per CDR3 protein. The sample holds more than 500,000 distinct CDR3 sequences, approximately 14% seen once.

The receptor was derived from a woman aged 40 to 50 with Graves' ophthalmopathy. The J gene is TRBJ2-2, the V gene TRBV29-1; D is perhaps TRBD1 (5 bases). The sequenced material came from blood. The CDR3 loop reads CSVVRDTGELFF. For the CDR3, the DNA is TGCAGCGTTGTCAGGGACACCGGGGAGCTGTTTTTT.